These 27 T cell receptor beta chains were sequenced from one sample in a study of T cell repertoires in cytomegalovirus infection. These receptors lack a known antigen. One entry per CDR3 protein, called by TCRdb with MiXCR from the reads. The table has just over 450,000 distinct CDR3 sequences, about 42% seen once. The source material was cultured PBMCs, sampled from culture after CMV antigen stimulation. All receptors derive from a human donor in good health (CMV status not recorded). Some clones in this sample may be carry-over from other donors' samples.

The rearrangement uses TRBV20-1 and TRBJ2-5, with D maybe TRBD2 (7 bases). V was pared by 5 bases and J by 5 bases, with 15 bases between. CDR3 length: 13 amino acids. Germline lookup yields CDR1 DFQATT and CDR2 SNEGSKA (reference sequence). This CDR3 reads CSAGEGGDETQYF. CDR3 in DNA: TGCAGTGCTGGGGAGGGGGGCGACGAGACCCAGTACTTC.

Here the CDR3 DNA reads TGTGCCAGCAGCTTTGGGGCTGGTGAAGCTTTCTTT. Its protein product is CASSFGAGEAFF. V is TRBV7-8 and J is TRBJ1-1; weak D call: TRBD1 (5 bases). There are 12 residues in the CDR3. Per the germline V gene, CDR1 is SGHVS and CDR2 is FQNEAQ. Trimming shortened V by 3 bases and J by 7 bases, and 9 bases separated the two germline ends.

J is TRBJ2-1 and V is TRBV20-1; 7 nucleotides match TRBD2. V was pared by 3 bases and J by 2 bases, with 1 base of the junction left unmatched. This CDR3 has 13 residues. Germline lookup yields CDR1 DFQATT and CDR2 SNEGSKA (reference sequence). CDR3 nucleotides: TGCAGTGCTAGTGCGGGGGCCTACAATGAGCAGTTCTTC. The encoded protein is CSASAGAYNEQFF.

There are many counts of this clonotype. The chain combines TRBV10-3 with TRBJ2-1, with a possible D match to TRBD1 (6 bases). This CDR3 contains 16 residues. CDR1 and CDR2 (germline): ENHRY, SYGVKD. Trimming took 2 bases from V and 6 from J, leaving 17 bases between them. For the CDR3, the DNA is TGTGCCATCAGTGAGCCCAACAGGGTTTCGGGCAATGAGCAGTTCTTC. Its translation: CAISEPNRVSGNEQFF.

This clonotype was seen a few times. This chain connects TRBV7-9 to TRBJ2-5, with 9 bases matching TRBD2. CDR1 SEHNR and CDR2 FQNEAQ come from the germline V gene (reference sequence). The CDR3 loop spans 15 amino acids. The ends lost 2 bases at V and 5 bases at J; junction bases unmatched: 6. The CDR3 DNA sequence: TGTGCCAGCAGCTTATTAGCGGGAGTCTTTGAGACCCAGTACTTC. As protein: CASSLLAGVFETQYF.

This clonotype was seen more than once but under ten times. The chain employs TRBV7-2 and TRBJ1-4; unclear D gene. The ends were cut back, 4 bases at V and 7 bases at J, with 10 bases in the middle. This CDR3 region has 13 residues. The germline CDR1 and CDR2 sequences are SGHTA and FQGNSA. The CDR3 DNA follows: TGTGCCAGCAGCTACAAAGTTGGTGAAAAACTGTTTTTT. It specifies CASSYKVGEKLFF.

The gene calls are TRBV7-2 and TRBJ1-2; 7 bases align to TRBD1. The J segment lost 8 bases and the V segment lost 5 bases, leaving 5 bases of the junction unmatched. This CDR3 is built from 12 residues. CDR1 and CDR2 from the germline V gene are SGHTA and FQGNSA. CDR3 sequence: CASSTTGVGYTF. As DNA, the CDR3 is TGTGCCAGCAGCACCACAGGGGTCGGCTACACCTTC.

This clonotype has just a few counts. The junction departs from germline at one end; a sequencing error may be responsible. The chain carries TRBV7-8 and TRBJ1-2; unclear D gene. Germline loops: CDR1 SGHVS, CDR2 FQNEAQ. There are 13 residues in the CDR3. CDR3 amino acids: CASSLFANNGYTF. The CDR3, as DNA: TGTGCCAGCAGCTTATTCGCTAACAATGGCTACACCTTC.

This chain connects TRBV7-9 to TRBJ2-2; the D is unclear. Per germline, CDR1 SEHNR and CDR2 FQNEAQ (reference sequence). Trimming stripped 5 bases from V and 0 bases from J, with 13 bases between. The CDR3 covers 16 residues. This CDR3 reads CASSRLMGANTGELFF. The CDR3 DNA reads as TGTGCCAGCAGCCGTTTGATGGGCGCGAACACCGGGGAGCTGTTTTTT.

This clonotype was seen a few times. The chain combines TRBV12-3 or TRBV12-4 with TRBJ2-1; TRBD1 matches at 9 bases. The CDR3 covers 13 residues. V gave up 5 bases and J gave up 12 bases; unmatched junction bases: 8. The CDR3 DNA sequence: TGTGCCAGCAGTGATAACAGGGGGCGAAGGCAGTTCTTC. Amino acid sequence: CASSDNRGRRQFF.

This sequence joins TRBV7-2 and TRBJ1-1, with D unclear. The CDR3 is 18 amino acids. V lost 1 base and J 3 bases, leaving 21 bases between the germline ends. Germline CDR1 SGHTA, CDR2 FQGNSA. The CDR3 DNA is TGTGCCAGCAGCTTAGAGTTTTTTGGTTTCGGGCGGTACACTGAAGCTTTCTTT. It is translated as CASSLEFFGFGRYTEAFF. The whole variable domain, filled in from reference TRBV7-2 and TRBJ1-1, reads GAGVSQSPSNKVTEKGKDVELRCDPISGHTALYWYRQSLGQGLEFLIYFQGNSAPDKSGLPSDRFSAERTGGSVSTLTIQRTQQEDSAVYLCASSLEFFGFGRYTEAFFGQGTRLTVV.

This clonotype was counted only a few times. The genes are TRBV12-3 or TRBV12-4 and TRBJ1-1, with D unclear. Trimming left V 2 bases short and J 4 bases short, with 11 bases between. CDR3 length: 14 amino acids. In DNA, the CDR3 is TGTGCCAGCAGTTTACGGTCGGTGGGCACTGAAGCTTTCTTT. This codes for CASSLRSVGTEAFF.

The V gene is TRBV19, the J gene TRBJ1-5, with D hard to call. The CDR3 has 16 residues. Trimming removed 6 bases from V and 1 base from J, with 16 bases in between. Germline CDR1 reads LNHDA; CDR2 reads SQIVND (reference sequence). The CDR3 DNA follows: TGTGCCAGTAGGAAACGGGGTATACAGAGCAATCAGCCCCAGCATTTT. Amino acids: CASRKRGIQSNQPQHF.

The CDR3 is CASSILTVSYEQYF. The CDR3 nucleotides are TGTGCCAGCAGCATCTTGACGGTCTCCTACGAGCAGTACTTC. The J gene is TRBJ2-7, the V gene TRBV7-2; D gene uncertain. The V and J ends lost 5 bases and 0 bases respectively, with 11 bases between them. Germline V CDR1 and CDR2: SGHTA, FQGNSA. This CDR3 has 14 residues.

This chain uses TRBV28 with TRBJ2-7, with D perhaps matching TRBD1 or TRBD2 (5 bases each). The ends were cut back, 6 bases at V and 11 bases at J, with 14 bases in the middle. CDR3 size: 11 residues. Per germline, CDR1 MDHEN and CDR2 SYDVKM. The CDR3, as DNA: TGTGCCAGCAGCACCGGGGCCTTGGAGTACTTC. Encoded protein: CASSTGALEYF.

This clonotype appeared a few times. This chain connects TRBV11-2 to TRBJ1-5, with D uncertain. This CDR3 is built from 14 residues. Trimming cost V 0 bases and J 6 bases, with 9 bases left between them. CDR1 and CDR2 (germline): SGHAT, FQNNGV. CDR3: CASSLDRGRQPQHF. CDR3 bases: TGTGCCAGCAGCTTAGATCGGGGTCGTCAGCCCCAGCATTTT.

V and J are TRBV7-2 and TRBJ2-1, with D hard to call. The CDR3 consists of 14 residues. The germline CDR1 and CDR2 sequences are SGHTA and FQGNSA. Between the trimmed V and J ends, which lost 3 bases and 4 bases, there was a span of 10 bases. CDR3 loop: CASSFGQTYNEQFF. The DNA for the CDR3 is TGTGCCAGCAGCTTCGGCCAGACTTACAATGAGCAGTTCTTC.

The gene calls are TRBV12-3 or TRBV12-4 and TRBJ2-7; D might be TRBD2 (6 bases). The V and J ends lost 3 bases and 2 bases respectively, with 11 bases between them. This CDR3 has 14 residues. The CDR3 loop is CASSLGGFTYEQYF. In nucleotides, the CDR3 is TGTGCCAGCAGTTTGGGGGGATTCACCTACGAGCAGTACTTC.

This clonotype was counted only a few times. The V and J genes are TRBV7-9 and TRBJ1-2, with no clear D. Germline V lookup: CDR1 SEHNR, CDR2 FQNEAQ (reference sequence). Trimming stripped 5 bases from V and 4 bases from J, with 20 bases between. The CDR3 contains 16 residues. CDR3 DNA sequence: TGTGCCAGCAGCCCAGGAGCGGAGGCGCCCGCCTATGGCTACACCTTC. Translating it yields CASSPGAEAPAYGYTF. Drawing the rest from reference TRBV7-9 and TRBJ1-2, the complete variable domain is DTGVSQNPRHKITKRGQNVTFRCDPISEHNRLYWYRQTLGQGPEFLTYFQNEAQLEKSRLLSDRFSAERPKGSFSTLEIQRTEQGDSAMYLCASSPGAEAPAYGYTFGSGTRLTVV.

The J gene is TRBJ1-5, the V gene TRBV7-4; no definite D call. The V end lost 3 bases, the J end lost 8 bases, and 11 bases lay between the germline ends. This CDR3 contains 13 residues. Germline assignment: CDR1 SGHVT and CDR2 SQSDAQ. The CDR3 bases are TGTGCCAGCAGCTTGGACGGAAAGGAGCCCCAGCATTTT. Its translation is CASSLDGKEPQHF. Complete variable domain (other parts from reference TRBV7-4 and TRBJ1-5): GAGVSQSPRYKVAKRGRDVALRCDSISGHVTLYWYRQTLGQGSEVLTYSQSDAQRDKSGRPSGRFSAERPERSVSTLKIQRTEQGDSAVYLCASSLDGKEPQHFGDGTRLSIL.

J is TRBJ2-3 and V is TRBV15; tentative D call: TRBD2 (6 bases). The CDR3 covers 16 residues. Trimming stripped 4 bases from V and 1 base from J, with 15 bases between. From germline, CDR1 is LNHNV and CDR2 YYDKDF (reference sequence). Written as DNA, the CDR3 is TGTGCCACCAGCAACCCACCGGCGGGACGCACAGATACGCAGTATTTT. Encoded protein: CATSNPPAGRTDTQYF.

This chain uses TRBV6-1 with TRBJ1-1; D is uncertain. Trimming cost V 4 bases and J 6 bases, with 6 bases left between them. The CDR3 totals 11 residues. Germline V gene data show CDR1 as MNHNS and CDR2 as SASEGT. Here the CDR3 DNA reads TGTGCCAGCAGTGGGTCAGCTGAAGCTTTCTTT. Its protein is CASSGSAEAFF.

The V call is TRBV11-2, the J call TRBJ2-2; a weak D match, TRBD2 (5 bases). CDR3 length: 13 residues. Germline V gene data show CDR1 as SGHAT and CDR2 as FQNNGV. Trimming stripped 2 bases from V and 6 bases from J, with 7 bases between. CDR3: CASSLKAAGELFF. Here the CDR3 DNA reads TGTGCCAGCAGCTTAAAAGCGGCCGGGGAGCTGTTTTTT.

The gene calls are TRBV6-1 and TRBJ2-5; D uncertain. Germline-derived CDR1 and CDR2 are MNHNS and SASEGT. This CDR3 region has 12 residues. Trimming left V 2 bases short and J 7 bases short, with 8 bases between. The CDR3 sequence is CASSENEATQYF. The CDR3 bases are TGTGCCAGCAGTGAAAACGAAGCGACCCAGTACTTC.

This clonotype was seen a few times. The rearrangement joins TRBV20-1 to TRBJ2-3; the D gene is possibly TRBD2 (6 bases). CDR1 is DFQATT, CDR2 SNEGSKA, per germline (reference sequence). The V end was cut by 3 bases, the J end by 1 base, with 23 bases between. The CDR3 runs to 18 residues. For the CDR3, the DNA is TGCAGTGCTAGTCCGGGACTCAACCTCTCGCGGGGCACAGATACGCAGTATTTT. It translates to CSASPGLNLSRGTDTQYF.

This CDR3 reads CASSLRLFPMNTEAFF. The DNA of the CDR3 is TGTGCCAGCAGCTTAAGGCTCTTTCCAATGAACACTGAAGCTTTCTTT. The J gene is TRBJ1-1, the V gene TRBV7-2; D remains unclear. V was shortened by 2 bases and J by 0 bases, with 13 bases between the two germline ends. CDR1 and CDR2 (germline): SGHTA, FQGNSA. The CDR3 totals 16 residues.

In nucleotides, the CDR3 is TGTGCCAGCAGCTTAGCTATGGCGGGTCCGTACAATGAGCAGTTCTTC. This sequence encodes CASSLAMAGPYNEQFF. The chain couples TRBV7-2 to TRBJ2-1; possible D gene TRBD2, 5 bases. There are 16 residues in the CDR3. Germline CDR1 SGHTA, CDR2 FQGNSA. The V end was cut by 0 bases, the J end by 4 bases, with 13 bases between. The entire variable domain, with the rest obtained from reference TRBV7-2 and TRBJ2-1, is as follows: GAGVSQSPSNKVTEKGKDVELRCDPISGHTALYWYRQSLGQGLEFLIYFQGNSAPDKSGLPSDRFSAERTGGSVSTLTIQRTQQEDSAVYLCASSLAMAGPYNEQFFGPGTRLTVL.